What follows are 4 T cell receptor beta chains derived from one specimen sequenced in a study of cytomegalovirus exposure and HLA in healthy donors. With 60 Vbeta and 13 Jbeta primers, the PCR was carried out. Here immunoSEQ multiplex PCR was the method, and the copy in TCRdb shows in-frame clones only, minus some. Altogether 100,000 or so clones are present, around 77% being singletons, with the ten largest covering approximately 8.6%. Sample: PBMCs. These receptors all come from a woman aged 40 to 50 in good health and CMV-seropositive.

The chain joins TRBV27 to TRBJ1-6; TRBD1 might be the D (6 bases). The V gene's germline CDR1 is MNHEY and CDR2 SMNVEV (reference sequence). CDR3 length: 20 amino acids. V shed 7 bases and J shed 0 bases, with 25 bases lying between them. CDR3 bases: TGTGCCAGCACTCAGGTTGGACAGCTTTTCGGAAGCTCCTATAATTCACCCCTCCACTTT. This encodes CASTQVGQLFGSSYNSPLHF.

The chain carries TRBV5-1 and TRBJ2-3, with TRBD2 matching over 10 bases. Germline CDR1 reads SGHRS; CDR2 reads YFSETQ. Unmatched junction bases numbered 18, after V lost 4 bases and J lost 4 bases. The CDR3 is made up of 19 amino acids. CDR3 protein: CASSPRGTSALLQADTQYF. In DNA, the CDR3 is TGCGCCAGCAGCCCTCGCGGGACTAGCGCCCTACTGCAGGCAGATACGCAGTATTTT.

This chain connects TRBV10-1 to TRBJ2-1; tentative D call: TRBD1 (6 bases). CDR3 length: 13 amino acids. Germline values: CDR1 WNHNN, CDR2 SYGVQD (reference sequence). The V gene lost 2 bases and the J gene lost 7 bases, with 9 bases spanning the gap. CDR3 residues: CASSETGWNEQFF. In nucleotides, the CDR3 is TGCGCCAGCAGTGAGACAGGGTGGAATGAGCAGTTCTTC.

V and J are TRBV28 and TRBJ1-2, with 7 bases that match TRBD1. The V and J ends lost 4 bases and 0 bases, in that order; junction bases with no gene match: 5. The CDR3 loop spans 15 amino acids. The V gene's germline CDR1 is MDHEN and CDR2 SYDVKM. In nucleotides, the CDR3 is TGTGCCAGCAGTTCCGCGGGACAGCCTAACTATGGCTACACCTTC. It is translated as CASSSAGQPNYGYTF.